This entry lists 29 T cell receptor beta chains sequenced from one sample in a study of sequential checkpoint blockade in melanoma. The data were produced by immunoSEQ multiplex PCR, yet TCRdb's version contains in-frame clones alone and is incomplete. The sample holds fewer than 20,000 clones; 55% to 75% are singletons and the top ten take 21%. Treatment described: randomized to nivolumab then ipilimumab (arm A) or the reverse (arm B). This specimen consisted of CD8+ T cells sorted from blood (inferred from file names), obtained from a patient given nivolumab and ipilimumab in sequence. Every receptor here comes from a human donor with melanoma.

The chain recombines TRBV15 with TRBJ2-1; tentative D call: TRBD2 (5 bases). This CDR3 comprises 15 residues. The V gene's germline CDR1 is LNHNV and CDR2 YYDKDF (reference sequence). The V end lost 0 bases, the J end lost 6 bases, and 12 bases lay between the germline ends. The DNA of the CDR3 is TGTGCCACCAGCAGAGATCGGACGGGAAGCAATGAGCAGTTCTTC. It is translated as CATSRDRTGSNEQFF.

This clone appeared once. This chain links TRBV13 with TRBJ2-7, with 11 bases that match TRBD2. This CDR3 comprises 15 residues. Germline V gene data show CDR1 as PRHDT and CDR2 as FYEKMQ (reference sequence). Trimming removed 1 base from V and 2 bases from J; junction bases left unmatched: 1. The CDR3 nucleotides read TGTGCCAGCAGCTTAGAGACTAGCGGGACCTACGAGCAGTACTTC. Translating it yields CASSLETSGTYEQYF.

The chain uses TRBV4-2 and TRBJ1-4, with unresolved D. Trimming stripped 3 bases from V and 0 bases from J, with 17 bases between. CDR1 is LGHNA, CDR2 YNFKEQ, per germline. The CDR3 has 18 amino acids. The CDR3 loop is CASSQVGHAVPTNEKLFF. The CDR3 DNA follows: TGTGCCAGCAGCCAGGTGGGTCACGCGGTCCCAACTAATGAAAAACTGTTTTTT.

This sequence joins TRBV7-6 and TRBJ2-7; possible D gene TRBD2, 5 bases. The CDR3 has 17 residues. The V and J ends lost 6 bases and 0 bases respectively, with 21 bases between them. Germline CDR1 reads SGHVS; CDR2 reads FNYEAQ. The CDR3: CASRPTTNDDPSYEQYF. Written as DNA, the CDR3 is TGTGCCAGCAGACCGACGACTAATGACGACCCCTCCTACGAGCAGTACTTC.

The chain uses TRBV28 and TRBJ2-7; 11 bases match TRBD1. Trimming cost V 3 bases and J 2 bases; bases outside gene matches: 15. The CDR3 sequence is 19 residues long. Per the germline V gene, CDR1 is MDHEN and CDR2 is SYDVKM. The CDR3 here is CASSFDGWRTGGFPYEQYF. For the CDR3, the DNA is TGTGCCAGCAGTTTTGATGGTTGGCGGACAGGGGGCTTCCCCTACGAGCAGTACTTC.

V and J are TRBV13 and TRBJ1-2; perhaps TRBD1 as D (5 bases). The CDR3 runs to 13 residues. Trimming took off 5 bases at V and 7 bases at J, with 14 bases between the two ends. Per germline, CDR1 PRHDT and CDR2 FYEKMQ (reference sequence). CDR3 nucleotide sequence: TGTGCCAGCAGCCTGAAGTCTACAGGTGGCTACACCTTC. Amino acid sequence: CASSLKSTGGYTF.

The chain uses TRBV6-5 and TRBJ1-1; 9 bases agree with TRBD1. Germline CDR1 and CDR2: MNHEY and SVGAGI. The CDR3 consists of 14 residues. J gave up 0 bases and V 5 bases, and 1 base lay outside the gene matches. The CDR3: CASSDRGVNTEAFF. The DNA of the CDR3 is TGTGCCAGCAGTGACAGGGGGGTGAACACTGAAGCTTTCTTT.

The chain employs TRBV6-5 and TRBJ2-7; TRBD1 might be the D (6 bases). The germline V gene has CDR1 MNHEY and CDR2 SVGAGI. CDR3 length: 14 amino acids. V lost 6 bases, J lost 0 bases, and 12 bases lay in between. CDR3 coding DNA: TGTGCCAGCAGCCCTGAGGACAGCTCCTACGAGCAGTACTTC. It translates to CASSPEDSSYEQYF.

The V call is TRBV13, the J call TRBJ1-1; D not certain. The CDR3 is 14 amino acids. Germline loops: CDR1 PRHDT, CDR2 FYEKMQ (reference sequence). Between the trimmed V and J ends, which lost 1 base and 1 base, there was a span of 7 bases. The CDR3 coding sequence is TGTGCCAGCAGCTTAGCCGGGAAGAACACTGAAGCTTTCTTT. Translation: CASSLAGKNTEAFF.

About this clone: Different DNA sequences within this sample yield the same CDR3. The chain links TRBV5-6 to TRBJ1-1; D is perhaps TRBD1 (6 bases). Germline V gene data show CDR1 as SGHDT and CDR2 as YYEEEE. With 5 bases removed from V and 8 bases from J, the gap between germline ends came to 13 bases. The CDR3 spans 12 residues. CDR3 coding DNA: TGTGCCAGCAGTCTCCGAGGGACAGAAGCTTTCTTT. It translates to CASSLRGTEAFF.

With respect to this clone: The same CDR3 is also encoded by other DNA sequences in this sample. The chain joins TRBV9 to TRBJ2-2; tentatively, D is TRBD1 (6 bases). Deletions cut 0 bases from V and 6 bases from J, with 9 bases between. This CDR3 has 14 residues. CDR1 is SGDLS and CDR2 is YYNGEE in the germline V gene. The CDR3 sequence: CASSVGTDPGELFF. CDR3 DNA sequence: TGTGCCAGCAGCGTAGGGACAGACCCCGGGGAGCTGTTTTTT.

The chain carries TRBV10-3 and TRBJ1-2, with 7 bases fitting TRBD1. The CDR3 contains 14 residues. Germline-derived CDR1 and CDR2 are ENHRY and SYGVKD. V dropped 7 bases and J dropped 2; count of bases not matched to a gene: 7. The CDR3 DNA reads TGTGCCATCACAGAGACAGGGCAAAACTATGGCTACACCTTC. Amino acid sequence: CAITETGQNYGYTF.

The CDR3 is CASSHGQNSYNEQFF. The CDR3 nucleotides are TGTGCCAGCAGCCACGGACAGAACTCCTACAATGAGCAGTTCTTC. V usage is TRBV5-8 and J usage is TRBJ2-1, with D possibly TRBD1 on 6 matching bases. The germline V and J ends were trimmed by 4 bases and 0 bases, with 11 bases remaining between them. The CDR3 is made up of 15 amino acids. Germline V CDR1 and CDR2: SGHTS, YDEGEE.

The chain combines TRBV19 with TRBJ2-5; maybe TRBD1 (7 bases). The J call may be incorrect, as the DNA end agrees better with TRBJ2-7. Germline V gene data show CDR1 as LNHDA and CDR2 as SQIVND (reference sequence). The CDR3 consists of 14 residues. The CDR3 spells CASSIGGDSYEQYF. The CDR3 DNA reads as TGTGCCAGTAGTATAGGCGGGGACAGCTACGAGCAGTACTTC.

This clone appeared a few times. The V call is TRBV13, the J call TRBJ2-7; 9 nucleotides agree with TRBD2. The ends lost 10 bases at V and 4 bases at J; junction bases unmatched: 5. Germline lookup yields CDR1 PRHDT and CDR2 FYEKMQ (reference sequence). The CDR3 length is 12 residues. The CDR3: CATSAGGYEQYF. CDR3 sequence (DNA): TGTGCCACCTCGGCGGGAGGGTACGAGCAGTACTTC.

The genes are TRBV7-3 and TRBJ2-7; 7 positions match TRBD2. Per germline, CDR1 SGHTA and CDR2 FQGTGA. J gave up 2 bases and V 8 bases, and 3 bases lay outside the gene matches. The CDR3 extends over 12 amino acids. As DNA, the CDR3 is TGTGCCAGCGGCCTAGCGGCCTACGAGCAGTACTTC. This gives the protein CASGLAAYEQYF. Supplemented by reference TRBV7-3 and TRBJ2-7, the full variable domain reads GAGVSQTPSNKVTEKGKYVELRCDPISGHTALYWYRQSLGQGPEFLIYFQGTGAADDSGLPNDRFFAVRPEGSVSTLKIQRTERGDSAVYLCASGLAAYEQYFGPGTRLTVT.

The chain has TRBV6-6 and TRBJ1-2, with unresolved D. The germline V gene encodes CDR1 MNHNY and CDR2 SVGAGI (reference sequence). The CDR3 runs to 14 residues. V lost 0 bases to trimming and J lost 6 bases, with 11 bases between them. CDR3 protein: CASSYSVGPNGYTF. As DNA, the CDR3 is TGTGCCAGCAGTTACTCGGTGGGCCCCAATGGCTACACCTTC.

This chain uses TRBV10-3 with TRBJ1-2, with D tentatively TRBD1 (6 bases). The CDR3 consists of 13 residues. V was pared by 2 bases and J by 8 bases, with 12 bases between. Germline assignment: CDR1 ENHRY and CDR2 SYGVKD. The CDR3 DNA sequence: TGTGCCATCAGTGAGGGGGGGGCCAGAGGCTACACCTTC. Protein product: CAISEGGARGYTF.

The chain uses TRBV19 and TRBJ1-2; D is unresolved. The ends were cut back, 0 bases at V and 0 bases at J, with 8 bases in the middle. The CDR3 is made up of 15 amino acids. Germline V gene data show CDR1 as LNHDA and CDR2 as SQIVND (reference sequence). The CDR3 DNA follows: TGTGCCAGTAGTATAGACGGGGAAGCTAACTATGGCTACACCTTC. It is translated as CASSIDGEANYGYTF.

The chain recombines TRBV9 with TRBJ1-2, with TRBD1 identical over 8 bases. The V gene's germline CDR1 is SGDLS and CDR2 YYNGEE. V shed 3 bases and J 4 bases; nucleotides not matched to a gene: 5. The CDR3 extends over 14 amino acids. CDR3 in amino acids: CASSAPGQVYGYTF. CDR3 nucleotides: TGTGCCAGCAGCGCGCCGGGACAGGTCTATGGCTACACCTTC. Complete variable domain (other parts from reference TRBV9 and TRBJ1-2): DSGVTQTPKHLITATGQRVTLRCSPRSGDLSVYWYQQSLDQGLQFLIQYYNGEERAKGNILERFSAQQFPDLHSELNLSSLELGDSALYFCASSAPGQVYGYTFGSGTRLTVV.

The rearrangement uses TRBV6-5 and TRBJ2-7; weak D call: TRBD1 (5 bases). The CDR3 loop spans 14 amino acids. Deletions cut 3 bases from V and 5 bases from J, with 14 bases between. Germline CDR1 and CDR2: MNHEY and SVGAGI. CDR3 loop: CASSYGAGFDEQYF. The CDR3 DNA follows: TGTGCCAGCAGTTATGGGGCAGGGTTTGACGAGCAGTACTTC.

CDR3 coding DNA: TGTGCCAGCTCTCCAGGGGGGCTCTACGAGCAGTACTTC. Encoded protein: CASSPGGLYEQYF. This chain uses TRBV27 with TRBJ2-7; a weak D match, TRBD1 (7 bases). The CDR3 extends over 13 amino acids. The germline CDR1 and CDR2 sequences are MNHEY and SMNVEV (reference sequence). Trimming left V 8 bases short and J 3 bases short, with 14 bases between.

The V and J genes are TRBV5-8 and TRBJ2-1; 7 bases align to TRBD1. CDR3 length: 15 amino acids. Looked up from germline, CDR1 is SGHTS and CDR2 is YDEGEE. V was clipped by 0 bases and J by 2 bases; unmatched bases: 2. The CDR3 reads CASSLGDRAYNEQFF. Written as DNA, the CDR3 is TGTGCCAGCAGCTTGGGTGACAGGGCCTACAATGAGCAGTTCTTC.

CDR3 bases: TGCAGCGTTTTTCTAGGGACTAGCGCCGAGCAGTACTTC. Translating it yields CSVFLGTSAEQYF. The chain combines TRBV29-1 with TRBJ2-7; 10 bases match TRBD2. From germline, CDR1 is SQVTM and CDR2 ANQGSEA. The CDR3 consists of 13 residues. J gave up 6 bases and V 5 bases, and 7 bases lay outside the gene matches.

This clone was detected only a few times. Written as DNA, the CDR3 is TGTGCCACCAGCAGAGATAAACGAGGGTACGAGCAGTACTTC. Amino acid sequence: CATSRDKRGYEQYF. This sequence joins TRBV15 and TRBJ2-7; a weak D match, TRBD2 (5 bases). The CDR3 is 14 amino acids. Trimming left V 0 bases short and J 4 bases short, with 10 bases between. The V gene's germline CDR1 is LNHNV and CDR2 YYDKDF (reference sequence).

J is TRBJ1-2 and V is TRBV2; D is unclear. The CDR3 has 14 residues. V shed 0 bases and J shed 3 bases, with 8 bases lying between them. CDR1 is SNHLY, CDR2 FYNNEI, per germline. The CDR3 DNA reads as TGTGCCAGCAGTGAAGCGGGAGTATACTATGGCTACACCTTC. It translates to CASSEAGVYYGYTF. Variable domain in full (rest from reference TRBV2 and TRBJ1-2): EPEVTQTPSHQVTQMGQEVILRCVPISNHLYFYWYRQILGQKVEFLVSFYNNEISEKSEIFDDQFSVERPDGSNFTLKIRSTKLEDSAMYFCASSEAGVYYGYTFGSGTRLTVV.

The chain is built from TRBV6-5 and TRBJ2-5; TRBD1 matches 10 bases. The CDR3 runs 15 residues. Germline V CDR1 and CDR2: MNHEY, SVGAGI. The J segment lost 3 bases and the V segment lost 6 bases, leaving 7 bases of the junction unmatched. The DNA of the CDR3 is TGTGCCAGCAGGCTAACCGGGACAGGGGAAGAGACCCAGTACTTC. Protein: CASRLTGTGEETQYF.

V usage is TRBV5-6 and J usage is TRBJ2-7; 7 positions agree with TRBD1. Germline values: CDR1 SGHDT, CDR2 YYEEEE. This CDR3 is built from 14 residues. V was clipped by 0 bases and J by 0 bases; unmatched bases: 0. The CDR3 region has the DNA TGTGCCAGCAGCTTGGGGGACAGCTCCTACGAGCAGTACTTC. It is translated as CASSLGDSSYEQYF.

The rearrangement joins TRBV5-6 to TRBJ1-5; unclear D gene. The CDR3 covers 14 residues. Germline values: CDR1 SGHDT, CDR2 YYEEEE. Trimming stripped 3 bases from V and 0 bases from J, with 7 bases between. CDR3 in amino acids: CASSYHNSNQPQHF. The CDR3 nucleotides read TGTGCCAGCAGCTACCACAATAGCAATCAGCCCCAGCATTTT.